These 2 T cell receptor beta chains originate from one sample sequenced in a study of blood T cell repertoires in COVID-19 (dated by TCRdb to the early 2020s). Libraries were constructed by the immunoSEQ multiplex PCR assay. The clones in this table, taken by TCRdb from immuneACCESS, are in-frame only. Not every clone is retained; where verified, under half of the shortfall comes from an unresolved V gene, and the cause of the rest is unknown. Across this sample there are 75,000 to 100,000 clones, with roughly 89% seen only once. In total, the top ten clones hold roughly 15% of the sample. Input material: peripheral blood. The receptors originated from a human donor in a cohort sampled during active COVID-19.

This clone came up once. This sequence joins TRBV7-6 and TRBJ2-1; weak D call: TRBD2 (6 bases). From germline, CDR1 is SGHVS and CDR2 FNYEAQ. V was trimmed by 0 bases and J by 8 bases, leaving 23 bases between them. The CDR3 is 18 residues long. The CDR3 region has the DNA TGTGCCAGCAGCTTAGCACGGGTAGCGGACCCTATTTTCCATGAGCAGTTCTTC. Translated: CASSLARVADPIFHEQFF.

The chain couples TRBV11-3 to TRBJ2-1, with D possibly TRBD2 on 6 matching bases. The germline CDR1 and CDR2 sequences are SGHNT and YENEEA. V gave up 5 bases and J gave up 5 bases, with 13 bases separating them. This CDR3 is built from 14 residues. The CDR3 DNA reads TGTGCCAGCAGCCCATCTAGCGTTCACAATGAGCAGTTCTTC. Translated: CASSPSSVHNEQFF.